This paragraph covers one TCR beta chain sequence. Its antigen is not known. This sample is part of a study of blood T cells in healthy people across ages. Regarding the study as a whole: Both naive CD4+ cell counts and diversity were greater in long-lived donors than in aged donors. TCR beta diversity, measured per million T cells, fell in a roughly linear way with age.

The second PCR ran 7 to 11 cycles with a sample-barcoded 5' primer and J-beta primers. Every cDNA was tagged by a template-switch adaptor with 12 random nucleotides. TCRdb analysed the 5' RACE reads with MiXCR anew, one entry per CDR3 protein. Seen here are hundreds of thousands of distinct CDR3 sequences, roughly three fifths observed once, and the top ten hold approximately 24%. Germline V gene data show CDR1 as SGHRS and CDR2 as YFSETQ. The length of the CDR3 is 13 residues. Sequenced: blood. The TCR sequence derives from a middle-aged man in good health. The chain has TRBV5-1 and TRBJ2-5; TRBD2 aligns across 7 bases. The DNA matches TRBJ2-7 better at its end, which makes the J call doubtful. The CDR3 bases are TGCGCCAGTAAGGGTGGGGGGGGTTCCGAGCAGTACTTC. Translated: CASKGGGGSEQYF.